This is a list of T cell receptor beta chains from one sample in a study of molecular identifiers for immune sequencing clone quantification. TCRdb reanalysed the PCR reads using MiXCR and keeps one entry per CDR3 protein. This sample yields around 480,000 distinct CDR3 sequences, of which around 25% are seen a single time; approximately 0.8% belongs to the top ten. Sequencing was carried out using naive CD8+ T cells from blood, with Jurkat cell RNA spiked in. The source of these receptors is a human donor in good health. Some libraries in this study had Jurkat cell RNA spiked in. CDR3s include the opening cysteine and the closing phenylalanine or tryptophan. Fields, in order: V gene, clone size, D gene, J gene, CDR3 protein, CDR3 DNA. The D gene is left open where the match is weak. Rows give clone size only sometimes, using once, few, many, or a class for an expanded clone.

V gene: TRBV7-2
clone size: many
D gene: .
J gene: TRBJ2-3
CDR3 protein: CASSFVRQDTDTQYF
CDR3 DNA: TGTGCCAGCAGCTTTGTCCGCCAGGACACAGATACGCAGTATTTT

V gene: TRBV27
clone size: .
D gene: .
J gene: TRBJ2-7
CDR3 protein: CASRWGDGEQYF
CDR3 DNA: TGTGCCAGCCGCTGGGGGGACGGCGAGCAGTACTTC

V gene: TRBV20-1
clone size: few
D gene: TRBD2
J gene: TRBJ2-2
CDR3 protein: CSAPSGMANTGELFF
CDR3 DNA: TGCAGTGCTCCAAGCGGGATGGCGAACACCGGGGAGCTGTTTTTT

V gene: TRBV4-2
clone size: .
D gene: TRBD1
J gene: TRBJ2-7
CDR3 protein: CAGSQGELGCEQCF
CDR3 DNA: TGTGCCGGCAGCCAGGGGGAGTTAGGGTGCGAGCAGTGCTTC

V gene: TRBV7-9
clone size: few
D gene: TRBD2
J gene: TRBJ2-2
CDR3 protein: CASSFLHRLAGGTGELFF
CDR3 DNA: TGTGCCAGCAGCTTCCTTCACCGACTTGCGGGAGGAACCGGGGAGCTGTTTTTT

V gene: TRBV9
clone size: .
D gene: .
J gene: TRBJ2-7
CDR3 protein: CASSVDGDSLDEQYF
CDR3 DNA: TGTGCCAGCAGCGTAGACGGGGATAGTTTGGACGAGCAGTACTTC

V gene: TRBV29-1
clone size: many
D gene: .
J gene: TRBJ2-5
CDR3 protein: CSVEFSSAPNTGQETQYF
CDR3 DNA: TGCAGCGTTGAATTTAGTAGCGCGCCCAACACCGGTCAAGAGACCCAGTACTTC

V gene: TRBV2
clone size: many
D gene: .
J gene: TRBJ1-5
CDR3 protein: CASSDRGPQHF
CDR3 DNA: TGTGCCAGCAGTGATCGGGGGCCCCAGCATTTT

V gene: TRBV6-1
clone size: .
D gene: TRBD1
J gene: TRBJ1-5
CDR3 protein: CASRDREKFYSNQPQHF
CDR3 DNA: TGTGCCAGCAGGGACAGGGAGAAGTTTTATAGCAATCAGCCCCAGCATTTT

V gene: TRBV6-2/TRBV6-3
clone size: few
D gene: .
J gene: TRBJ2-6
CDR3 protein: CASSGGKRGANVLTF
CDR3 DNA: TGTGCCAGCAGTGGGGGGAAAAGGGGGGCCAACGTCCTGACTTTC

V gene: TRBV13
clone size: many
D gene: TRBD2
J gene: TRBJ2-3
CDR3 protein: CASSDGTSGRDSTDTQYF
CDR3 DNA: TGTGCCAGCAGCGACGGGACTAGCGGGAGGGATAGCACAGATACGCAGTATTTT

V gene: TRBV29-1
clone size: many
D gene: .
J gene: TRBJ1-5
CDR3 protein: CSVGTGLGQPQHF
CDR3 DNA: TGCAGCGTTGGAACAGGGTTGGGTCAGCCCCAGCATTTT

V gene: TRBV4-1
clone size: .
D gene: TRBD1
J gene: TRBJ1-1
CDR3 protein: CANKIRDSMNTEAFF
CDR3 DNA: TGCGCCAACAAAATTAGGGACAGTATGAACACTGAAGCTTTCTTT

V gene: TRBV20-1
clone size: .
D gene: TRBD1
J gene: TRBJ1-3
CDR3 protein: CSARQTGAGNPIYF
CDR3 DNA: TGCAGTGCTAGACAAACAGGGGCCGGAAACCCCATATATTTT

V gene: TRBV27
clone size: few
D gene: TRBD1
J gene: TRBJ2-7
CDR3 protein: CASSLTGAPYEQYF
CDR3 DNA: TGTGCCAGCAGTTTAACAGGGGCCCCCTACGAGCAGTACTTC

V gene: TRBV12-3/TRBV12-4
clone size: few
D gene: TRBD1
J gene: TRBJ1-5
CDR3 protein: CASSGTDNSNQPQHF
CDR3 DNA: TGTGCCAGCAGTGGGACAGACAATAGCAATCAGCCCCAGCATTTT

V gene: TRBV7-9
clone size: many
D gene: TRBD2
J gene: TRBJ2-3
CDR3 protein: CASSPLAGGPDTQYF
CDR3 DNA: TGTGCCAGCAGCCCGCTAGCGGGAGGGCCAGATACGCAGTATTTT

V gene: TRBV19
clone size: many
D gene: .
J gene: TRBJ2-2
CDR3 protein: CASSTSTGELFF
CDR3 DNA: TGTGCCAGTAGTACGTCCACCGGGGAGCTGTTTTTT

V gene: TRBV30
clone size: few
D gene: .
J gene: TRBJ1-5
CDR3 protein: CAWRGYSNQPQHF
CDR3 DNA: TGTGCCTGGCGAGGATATAGCAATCAGCCCCAGCATTTT

V gene: TRBV19
clone size: .
D gene: TRBD1
J gene: TRBJ2-1
CDR3 protein: CASSSRDRVHEQFF
CDR3 DNA: TGTGCCAGTAGTAGCCGGGACAGGGTACATGAGCAGTTCTTC

V gene: TRBV6-5
clone size: once
D gene: .
J gene: TRBJ1-2
CDR3 protein: CASSCSPRDYDYGYTF
CDR3 DNA: TGTGCCAGCAGTTGCTCTCCCAGGGATTATGACTATGGCTACACCTTC

V gene: TRBV6-6
clone size: .
D gene: TRBD1
J gene: TRBJ1-3
CDR3 protein: CASSYRSPDRSGNTIYF
CDR3 DNA: TGTGCCAGCAGTTACAGATCTCCGGACAGGTCTGGAAACACCATATATTTT

V gene: TRBV20-1
clone size: few
D gene: .
J gene: TRBJ2-3
CDR3 protein: CSAHGGSTDTQYF
CDR3 DNA: TGCAGTGCCCATGGGGGAAGCACAGATACGCAGTATTTT

V gene: TRBV4-1
clone size: many
D gene: .
J gene: TRBJ1-5
CDR3 protein: CASSQEGGNQPQHF
CDR3 DNA: TGCGCCAGCAGCCAAGAGGGGGGCAATCAGCCCCAGCATTTT